This T cell receptor (beta chain) was recovered during a study of blood T cell repertoires in COVID-19. Sequenced by immunoSEQ multiplex PCR; TCRdb stores in-frame clones only, minus some. The sample records roughly 70,000 clones, roughly 88% being singletons. This CDR3 is 16 amino acids long. Germline CDR1 and CDR2: LNHDA and SQIVND (reference sequence). J gave up 4 bases and V 7 bases, and 10 bases lay outside the gene matches. The sequenced material came from peripheral blood. The chain recombines TRBV19 with TRBJ2-1; 10 bases line up with TRBD1. This TCR came from a woman in her sixties or seventies with acute or convalescent COVID-19. The CDR3 coding sequence is TGTGCCAGTACCCAGGGACAGGGGAACCCTTACAATGAGCAGTTCTTC. Its translation is CASTQGQGNPYNEQFF.